These 20 T cell receptor beta chains share one sample of origin, sequenced in a study of beta chain features in type 1 diabetes. All of the isolated RNA was reverse transcribed, so expressed TCRB transcripts were sequenced. Sequencing was performed with immunoSEQ multiplex PCR; in TCRdb, only in-frame clones are kept and a portion is missing. The sample holds around 290,000 clones, approximately 8% seen once. The sample taken for sequencing was central memory CD4+ T cells from blood. Receptors were obtained from a woman between 18 and 29 years old in good health.

This clone was observed a handful of times. The J gene is TRBJ2-7, the V gene TRBV11-2; D is undetermined. Germline V gene sequence: CDR1 SGHAT, CDR2 FQNNGV. V was clipped by 5 bases and J by 3 bases, with 8 bases between them. This CDR3 comprises 12 residues. The CDR3 loop is CASSVGYYEQYF. The CDR3 region has the DNA TGTGCCAGCAGCGTAGGGTACTACGAGCAGTACTTC.

The J gene is TRBJ1-1, the V gene TRBV6-5, with D perhaps matching TRBD1 (5 bases). V was pared by 0 bases and J by 3 bases, with 8 bases between. The CDR3 contains 14 residues. Germline values: CDR1 MNHEY, CDR2 SVGAGI. The CDR3 here is CASSYSTGDTEAFF. DNA for the CDR3: TGTGCCAGCAGTTACTCGACGGGGGACACTGAAGCTTTCTTT.

The chain joins TRBV19 to TRBJ1-6; D call uncertain. V gave up 7 bases and J gave up 0 bases, with 7 bases separating them. The germline CDR1 and CDR2 sequences are LNHDA and SQIVND (reference sequence). CDR3 size: 14 residues. Here the CDR3 reads CASTMSSYNSPLHF. The CDR3 coding sequence is TGTGCCAGTACGATGAGCTCCTATAATTCACCCCTCCACTTT.

This clone was observed at least ten times. The genes are TRBV5-1 and TRBJ2-1; TRBD2 aligns across 8 bases. J was trimmed by 10 bases and V by 2 bases; bases with no gene match: 5. The CDR3 spans 13 residues. Looked up from germline, CDR1 is SGHRS and CDR2 is YFSETQ. CDR3 loop: CASSLGTSGEQFF. CDR3 sequence (DNA): TGCGCCAGCAGCTTAGGGACTAGTGGGGAGCAGTTCTTC. The full variable domain, in which reference TRBV5-1 and TRBJ2-1 provide the parts outside the CDR3, is KAGVTQTPRYLIKTRGQQVTLSCSPISGHRSVSWYQQTPGQGLQFLFEYFSETQRNKGNFPGRFSGRQFSNSRSEMNVSTLELGDSALYLCASSLGTSGEQFFGPGTRLTVL.

This clone was seen a handful of times. V is TRBV5-5 and J is TRBJ1-5, with unresolved D. The germline V gene has CDR1 SGHKS and CDR2 YYEKEE (reference sequence). The CDR3 has 14 amino acids. Between the trimmed V and J ends, which lost 4 bases and 4 bases, there was a span of 12 bases. CDR3 nucleotides: TGTGCCAGCAGCCGGGGTGGGAAGAATCAGCCCCAGCATTTT. It encodes CASSRGGKNQPQHF. The entire variable domain, with the rest obtained from reference TRBV5-5 and TRBJ1-5, is as follows: DAGVTQSPTHLIKTRGQQVTLRCSPISGHKSVSWYQQVLGQGPQFIFQYYEKEERGRGNFPDRFSARQFPNYSSELNVNALLLGDSALYLCASSRGGKNQPQHFGDGTRLSIL.

This clone showed up just a few times. The identical CDR3 is also encoded by other nucleotide sequences in the sample. The rearrangement links TRBV4-2 to TRBJ2-1; 7 positions match TRBD2. The CDR3 extends over 15 amino acids. V gave up 0 bases and J gave up 1 base; unmatched junction bases: 0. Germline V lookup: CDR1 LGHNA, CDR2 YNFKEQ. In DNA form, the CDR3 reads TGTGCCAGCAGCCAAGAGGGAGGGTCCTACAATGAGCAGTTCTTC. As protein: CASSQEGGSYNEQFF.

This clone was detected only a few times. This rearrangement joins TRBV7-2 to TRBJ1-2, with unresolved D. This CDR3 is built from 13 residues. Looked up from germline, CDR1 is SGHTA and CDR2 is FQGNSA. The V end lost 1 base, the J end lost 3 bases, and 6 bases lay between the germline ends. The CDR3 region is CASSLDIYYGYTF. The CDR3 DNA reads TGTGCCAGCAGCTTAGACATCTACTATGGCTACACCTTC.

This sequence joins TRBV6-5 and TRBJ2-1; D not resolved. Trimming shortened V by 5 bases and J by 1 base, and 6 bases separated the two germline ends. Germline CDR1 reads MNHEY; CDR2 reads SVGAGI. The CDR3 length is 13 residues. The CDR3, as DNA: TGTGCCAGCAGTGTAGGGTCCTACAATGAGCAGTTCTTC. Its translation: CASSVGSYNEQFF.

This rearrangement joins TRBV7-7 to TRBJ1-3; the D is unclear. This CDR3 comprises 11 residues. The germline V gene has CDR1 SSHAT and CDR2 FNYEAQ (reference sequence). The CDR3 spells CATGSGNTIYF. CDR3 in DNA: TGTGCTACGGGTTCCGGAAACACCATATATTTT. The full variable domain, its missing parts supplied by reference TRBV7-7 and TRBJ1-3, is GAGVSQSPRYKVTKRGQDVTLRCDPISSHATLYWYQQALGQGPEFLTYFNYEAQPDKSGLPSDRFSAERPEGSISTLTIQRTEQRDSAMYRCATGSGNTIYFGEGSWLTVV.

The table lists this clone with many counts. This rearrangement joins TRBV7-9 to TRBJ2-4; D call uncertain. Trimming cost V 4 bases and J 9 bases, with 10 bases left between them. This CDR3 is 12 amino acids long. From germline, CDR1 is SEHNR and CDR2 FQNEAQ (reference sequence). CDR3 region: CASSSPSGIQYF. The CDR3, as DNA: TGTGCCAGCAGCTCTCCTAGTGGCATTCAGTACTTC.

This clone was counted a few times. The V and J genes are TRBV6-5 and TRBJ1-1; no clear D gene. Deletions cut 7 bases from V and 6 bases from J, with 9 bases between. Per germline, CDR1 MNHEY and CDR2 SVGAGI. The CDR3 runs 11 residues. The CDR3 DNA reads as TGTGCCAGCACTTCCTACTCTGAAGCTTTCTTT. This translates into CASTSYSEAFF.

This clone occurred a few times. One base away lies a much larger clone, so this may be a sequencing read error. The chain combines TRBV19 with TRBJ1-2; TRBD1 aligns across 7 bases. Germline CDR1 reads LNHDA; CDR2 reads SQIVND (reference sequence). This CDR3 is 16 amino acids long. The CDR3 region has the DNA TGTGACAGTAGTATACTCAGACAGGGAGGTAACTATGGCTACACCTTC. It encodes CDSSILRQGGNYGYTF. The variable domain in full, completed from reference TRBV19 and TRBJ1-2, reads DGGITQSPKYLFRKEGQNVTLSCEQNLNHDAMYWYRQDPGQGLRLIYYSQIVNDFQKGDIAEGYSVSREKKESFPLTVTSAQKNPTAFYLCDSSILRQGGNYGYTFGSGTRLTVV.

The table lists this clone with a few counts. V usage is TRBV7-8 and J usage is TRBJ2-7; D uncertain. Trimming cost V 4 bases and J 3 bases, with 10 bases left between them. The CDR3 spans 13 residues. In germline, CDR1 is SGHVS, CDR2 FQNEAQ. The CDR3 coding sequence is TGTGCCAGCAGCTCAACAGCAAACTACGAGCAGTACGTC. Its protein product is CASSSTANYEQYV.

This clone turned up a few times. This chain links TRBV28 with TRBJ2-3, with 9 bases identical to TRBD1. CDR1 is MDHEN and CDR2 is SYDVKM in the germline V gene. The trim removed 3 bases at V and 1 base at J, leaving 5 bases unmatched. The CDR3 totals 16 residues. The CDR3 nucleotides are TGTGCCAGCAGTTTGGCCGGGACAGGGCGCACAGATACGCAGTATTTT. Translation gives CASSLAGTGRTDTQYF.

Comments on this clone: This sample includes further DNA sequences coding for the same CDR3. In DNA, the CDR3 is TGTGCCAGCAGCTTAGGCAAAGAGGGCACTGAAGCTTTCTTT. Its protein product is CASSLGKEGTEAFF. The chain uses TRBV7-9 and TRBJ1-1, with unresolved D. V gave up 1 base and J gave up 4 bases, with 10 bases separating them. The CDR3 is 14 residues long. Germline-derived CDR1 and CDR2 are SEHNR and FQNEAQ (reference sequence).

In this sample, this clone turned up a few times. The chain employs TRBV5-6 and TRBJ1-5; D possibly corresponds to TRBD1 (6 bases). The V end was cut by 0 bases, the J end by 5 bases, with 9 bases between. The V gene's germline CDR1 is SGHDT and CDR2 YYEEEE. The CDR3 runs to 14 residues. The CDR3 coding sequence is TGTGCCAGCAGCTTGGGACCAGGGGATCAGCCCCAGCATTTT. Protein product: CASSLGPGDQPQHF.

The chain carries TRBV18 and TRBJ1-5; no clear D. Trimming took 0 bases from V and 7 from J, leaving 7 bases between them. Per the germline V gene, CDR1 is KGHSH and CDR2 is LQKENI. CDR3 length equals 13 residues. The CDR3 protein is CASSPPNTQPQHF. CDR3 bases: TGTGCCAGCTCACCACCAAACACGCAGCCCCAGCATTTT.

This chain uses TRBV4-3 with TRBJ2-5; D not resolved. The CDR3 spans 12 residues. Germline CDR1 and CDR2: LGHNA and YSLEER. Trimming stripped 3 bases from V and 6 bases from J, with 8 bases between. CDR3 bases: TGCGCCAGCAGCCAGAACGGACAGACCCAGTACTTC. Amino acid sequence: CASSQNGQTQYF.

This clone was found a few times. Other DNA sequences within the sample encode an identical CDR3. This chain connects TRBV4-3 to TRBJ1-2, with no clear D. The length of the CDR3 is 13 residues. The germline V and J ends were trimmed by 0 bases and 3 bases, with 5 bases remaining between them. Germline CDR1 is LGHNA and CDR2 is YSLEER. CDR3 nucleotide sequence: TGCGCCAGCAGCCAAGACGGGTACTATGGCTACACCTTC. Its protein product is CASSQDGYYGYTF.

This clone was detected a few times. The chain recombines TRBV7-8 with TRBJ1-6; D unresolved. Trimming cost V 6 bases and J 6 bases, with 6 bases left between them. CDR3 length: 12 residues. Germline-derived CDR1 and CDR2 are SGHVS and FQNEAQ. In nucleotides, the CDR3 is TGTGCCAGCAGTGGGCGTAATTCACCCCTCCACTTT. Amino acids: CASSGRNSPLHF.